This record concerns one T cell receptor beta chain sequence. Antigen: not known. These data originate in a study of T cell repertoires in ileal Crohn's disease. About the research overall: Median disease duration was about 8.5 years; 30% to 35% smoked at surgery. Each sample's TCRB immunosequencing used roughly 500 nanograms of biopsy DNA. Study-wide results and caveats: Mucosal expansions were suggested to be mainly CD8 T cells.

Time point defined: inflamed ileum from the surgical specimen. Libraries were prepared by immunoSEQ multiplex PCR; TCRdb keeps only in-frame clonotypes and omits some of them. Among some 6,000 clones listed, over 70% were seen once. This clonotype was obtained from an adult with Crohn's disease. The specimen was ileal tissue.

As DNA, the CDR3 is TGTGCCAGCAGCACGGAACTACAGGGGTCGGGGGAGCAGTTCTTC. Translating gives CASSTELQGSGEQFF. V is TRBV5-4 and J is TRBJ2-1, with TRBD1 matching 7 bases. Germline lookup yields CDR1 SGHNT and CDR2 YYREEE (reference sequence). Germline trimming cut 4 bases from V and 10 bases from J; bases unmatched to any gene: 14. The length of the CDR3 is 15 residues. Complete variable domain (other parts from reference TRBV5-4 and TRBJ2-1): ETGVTQSPTHLIKTRGQQVTLRCSSQSGHNTVSWYQQALGQGPQFIFQYYREEENGRGNFPPRFSGLQFPNYSSELNVNALELDDSALYLCASSTELQGSGEQFFGPGTRLTVL.